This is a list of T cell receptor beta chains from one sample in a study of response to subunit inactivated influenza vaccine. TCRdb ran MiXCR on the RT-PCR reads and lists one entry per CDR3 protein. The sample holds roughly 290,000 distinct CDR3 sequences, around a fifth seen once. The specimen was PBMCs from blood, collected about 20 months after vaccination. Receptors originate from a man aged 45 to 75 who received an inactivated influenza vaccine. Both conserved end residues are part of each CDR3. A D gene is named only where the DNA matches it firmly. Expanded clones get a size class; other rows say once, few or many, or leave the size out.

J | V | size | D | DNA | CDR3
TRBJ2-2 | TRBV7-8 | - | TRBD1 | TGTGCCAGCAGCCCCGCGACAGGGTACACCGGGGAGCTGTTTTTT | CASSPATGYTGELFF
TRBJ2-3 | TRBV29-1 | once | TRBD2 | TGCAGCGTTGACTTCTTTAGCGGGAAGGAAGTCACAGATACGCAGTATTTT | CSVDFFSGKEVTDTQYF
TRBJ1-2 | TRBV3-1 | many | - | TGTGCCAGCAGCCAGGGACACCGCAACTATGGCTACACCTTC | CASSQGHRNYGYTF
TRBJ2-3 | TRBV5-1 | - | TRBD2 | TGCGCCAGCAGCCAAGGGACTAGCGGGGAATATACGCAGTATTTT | CASSQGTSGEYTQYF
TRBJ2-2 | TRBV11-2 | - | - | TGTGCCAGCAGCTTAGCTTATGGCGGGGAGCTGTTTTTT | CASSLAYGGELFF
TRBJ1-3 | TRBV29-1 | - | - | TGCAGCGTAACGGACGGGGGAAACACCATATATTTT | CSVTDGGNTIYF
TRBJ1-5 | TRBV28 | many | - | TGTGCCAGCACCTTGGGTCTCCAAAGCAATCAGCCCCAGCATTTT | CASTLGLQSNQPQHF
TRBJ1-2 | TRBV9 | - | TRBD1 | TGTGCCAGCAGCGCCCGGACAGGGTGGGGAGTGGGCTACACCTTC | CASSARTGWGVGYTF
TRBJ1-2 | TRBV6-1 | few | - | TGTGCCAGCAGCGAAGCTGGGACCTATGGCTACACCTTC | CASSEAGTYGYTF
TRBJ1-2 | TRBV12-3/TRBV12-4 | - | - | TGTGCCAGCAGTTTAGCGCTGCGGGGCGGCTTCCATGGCTACACCTTC | CASSLALRGGFHGYTF
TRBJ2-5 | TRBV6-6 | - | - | TGTGCCAGCACCGGAGGGGAACAGAATCAGTACTTC | CASTGGEQNQYF
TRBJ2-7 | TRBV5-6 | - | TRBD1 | TGTGCCAGCAGCTTTGGACAGGGCGGCGAGCAGTACTTC | CASSFGQGGEQYF
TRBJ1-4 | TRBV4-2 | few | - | TGTGCCAGCAGCCCCCCAACGTTCCGGGGGCGCTTGAGTAAAAAACTGTTTTTT | CASSPPTFRGRLSKKLFF
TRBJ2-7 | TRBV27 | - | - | TGTGCCAGCAGTTTCCTAGCCTCCACCTACGAGCAGTACTTC | CASSFLASTYEQYF
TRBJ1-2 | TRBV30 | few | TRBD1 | TGTGCCTGGAGTGTCCCCCGACGGGACAGGGGTGGGGATGGCTACACCTTC | CAWSVPRRDRGGDGYTF
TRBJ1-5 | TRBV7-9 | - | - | TGTGCCAGCACGTTGGATAGCAATCAGCCCCAGCATTTT | CASTLDSNQPQHF
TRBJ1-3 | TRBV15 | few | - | TGTGCCACCAGCAAGTATGAGACTGGAAACACCATATATTTT | CATSKYETGNTIYF
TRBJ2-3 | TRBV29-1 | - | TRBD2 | TGCAGCGTCCGACCTCGACTAGCTCTTACAGATACGCAGTATTTT | CSVRPRLALTDTQYF
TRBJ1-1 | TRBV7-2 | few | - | TGTGCCAGCAGCTTGGATGTGGACACTGAAGCTTTCTTT | CASSLDVDTEAFF
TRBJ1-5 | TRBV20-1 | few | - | TGCAGTGCTAGAGCGGAGGGGGGTCAGCCCCAGCATTTT | CSARAEGGQPQHF
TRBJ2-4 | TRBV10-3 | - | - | TGTGCCATCAGTGAGTCGGACTTAGAAGCCATTCAGTACTTC | CAISESDLEAIQYF
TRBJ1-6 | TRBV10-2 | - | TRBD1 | TGCGCCAGCAGGAGGGGGCAGGGAGCTTCACCCCTCCACTTT | CASRRGQGASPLHF
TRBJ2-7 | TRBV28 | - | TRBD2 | TGTGCCAGCAGCTGGTCGGGGACTACTAACTACGAGCAGTACTTC | CASSWSGTTNYEQYF
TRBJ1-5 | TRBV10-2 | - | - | TGCGCCAGCAGGGATAATAGCAATCAGCCCCAGCATTTT | CASRDNSNQPQHF
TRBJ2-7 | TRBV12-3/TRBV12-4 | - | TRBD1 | TGTGCCAGCAGTTTAATTCCGGGACAGGGATACGAGCAGTACTTC | CASSLIPGQGYEQYF
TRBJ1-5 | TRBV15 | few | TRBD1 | TGTGCCACCAGTACAACAGGGGGCAATCAGCCCCAGCATTTT | CATSTTGGNQPQHF
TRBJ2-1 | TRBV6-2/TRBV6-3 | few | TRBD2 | TGTGCCAGCAGTTACTGGGCGGGGGGGCACAATGAGCAGTTCTTC | CASSYWAGGHNEQFF
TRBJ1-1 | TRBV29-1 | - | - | TGCAGCGTTCTTGCTTACACTGAAGCTTTCTTT | CSVLAYTEAFF
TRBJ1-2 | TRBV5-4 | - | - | TGTGCCAGCAGGTACAGGGCCGGCGGCTATGGCTACACCTTC | CASRYRAGGYGYTF
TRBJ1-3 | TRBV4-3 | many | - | TGCGCCAGCAGCCAGACGCTAGGTGGGGCGTTCCCCTCTGGAAACACCATATATTTT | CASSQTLGGAFPSGNTIYF
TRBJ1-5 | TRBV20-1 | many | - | TGCAGTGCCAACGTCGGACATAGCAATCAGCCCCAGCATTTT | CSANVGHSNQPQHF
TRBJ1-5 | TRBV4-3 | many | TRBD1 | TGCGCCAGCAGCCGAGGGACAGGAGAAAATCAGCCCCAGCATTTT | CASSRGTGENQPQHF
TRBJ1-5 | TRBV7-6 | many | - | TGTGCCAGCTCTTCTAGCAGTGCCGGTCAGCCCCAGCATTTT | CASSSSSAGQPQHF
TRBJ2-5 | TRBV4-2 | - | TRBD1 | TGTGCCAGCAGCCAGGACAGGGGGCTTCTCCAAGAGACCCAGTACTTC | CASSQDRGLLQETQYF
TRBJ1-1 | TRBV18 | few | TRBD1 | TGTGCCAGCTCGTCCGGGACAGGGCTAACTGAAGCTTTCTTT | CASSSGTGLTEAFF
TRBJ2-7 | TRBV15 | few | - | TGTGCCACCAGCGGGACACCCGCACACGAGCAGTACTTC | CATSGTPAHEQYF
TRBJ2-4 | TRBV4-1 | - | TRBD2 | TGCGCCAGCAGCCAAGATTCAGGCCTCGGGGGGAGGGCCCCTTTAGCCAAAAACATTCAGTACTTC | CASSQDSGLGGRAPLAKNIQYF
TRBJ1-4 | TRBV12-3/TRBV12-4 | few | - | TGTGCCAGCAGCCTGAACTTTGCAACTAATGAAAAACTGTTTTTT | CASSLNFATNEKLFF
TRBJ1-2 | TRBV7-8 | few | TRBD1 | TGTGCCAGCAGCCAGACAGGGGTCTATGGCTACACCTTC | CASSQTGVYGYTF
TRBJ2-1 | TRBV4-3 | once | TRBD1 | TGCGCCAGCAGCCAATTCTACACCGGGACAGACAATGAGCAGTTCTTC | CASSQFYTGTDNEQFF
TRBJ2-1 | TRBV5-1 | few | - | TGCGCCAGCAGCTCGAGACAGCGGGCCAGCTCCTACAATGAGCAGTTCTTC | CASSSRQRASSYNEQFF
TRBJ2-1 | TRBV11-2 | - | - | TGTGCCAGCAGCTTAGGGTACTGGAAGTTCTTC | CASSLGYWKFF
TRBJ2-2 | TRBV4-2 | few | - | TGTGCCAGCAGCCAAGATAGAGCCACCGGGGAGCTGTTTTTT | CASSQDRATGELFF
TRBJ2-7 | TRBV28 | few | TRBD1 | TGTGCCAGCCAGACCCGGGACAGGAGGGCCTACGAGCAGTACTTC | CASQTRDRRAYEQYF
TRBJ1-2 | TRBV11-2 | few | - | TGTGCCAGCAGTCCATACAGGGTACAGGCGGGCTACACCTTC | CASSPYRVQAGYTF
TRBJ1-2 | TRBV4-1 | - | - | TGCGCCAGCAGCCAAGATGTAGCAGGACCCTATGGCTACACCTTC | CASSQDVAGPYGYTF
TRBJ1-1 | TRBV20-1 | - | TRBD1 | TGCAGTGCTTTCGGACAGGGGATTTACACTGAAGCTTTCTTT | CSAFGQGIYTEAFF
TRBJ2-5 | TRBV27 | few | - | TGTGCCAGCAGTTTTAGCGGACCGGAGACCCAGTACTTC | CASSFSGPETQYF
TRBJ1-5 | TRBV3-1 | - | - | TGTGCCAGCAGCCAAGGCCAGGCGGCTCTGCATTTT | CASSQGQAALHF
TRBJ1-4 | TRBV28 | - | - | TGTGCCAGCAGTTCCCCGACGGGAAATGAAAAACTGTTTTTT | CASSSPTGNEKLFF